The 20 T cell receptor beta chains reported below all come from one sample, sequenced in a study of blood T cell repertoires in COVID-19. Sequencing was performed with immunoSEQ multiplex PCR; in TCRdb, only in-frame clones are kept and a portion is missing. The profile shows about 110,000 clones, around 86% of them singletons. Sequencing used peripheral blood. These receptors came from a woman between 65 and 79 years old with acute or convalescent COVID-19.

The chain couples TRBV14 to TRBJ2-3; 9 nucleotides agree with TRBD1. Unmatched junction bases numbered 5, after V lost 4 bases and J lost 3 bases. Germline V lookup: CDR1 SGHDN, CDR2 FVKESK. CDR3 length equals 15 residues. Written as DNA, the CDR3 is TGTGCCAGCAGCCTAAGACAGGGGGGAACAGATACGCAGTATTTT. It translates to CASSLRQGGTDTQYF.

The chain joins TRBV15 to TRBJ1-2; possible D gene TRBD1, 6 bases. The CDR3 is made up of 15 amino acids. The V end lost 3 bases, the J end lost 1 base, and 12 bases lay between the germline ends. Germline loops: CDR1 LNHNV, CDR2 YYDKDF (reference sequence). The CDR3 bases are TGTGCCACCAGCAGCGGACAGAGGGTTAACTATGGCTACACCTTC. Protein: CATSSGQRVNYGYTF.

The chain carries TRBV7-3 and TRBJ1-5, with a weak D call TRBD1 (5 bases). This CDR3 contains 15 residues. Germline V lookup: CDR1 SGHTA, CDR2 FQGTGA. With 7 bases removed from V and 4 bases from J, the gap between germline ends came to 17 bases. The CDR3 DNA reads TGTGCCAGCACCCTCCGGGGGAACATTAATCAGCCCCAGCATTTT. Its protein product is CASTLRGNINQPQHF. Complete variable domain (other parts from reference TRBV7-3 and TRBJ1-5): GAGVSQTPSNKVTEKGKYVELRCDPISGHTALYWYRQSLGQGPEFLIYFQGTGAADDSGLPNDRFFAVRPEGSVSTLKIQRTERGDSAVYLCASTLRGNINQPQHFGDGTRLSIL.

The rearrangement links TRBV7-9 to TRBJ1-5; D is ambiguous. The CDR3 has 15 residues. The V end was cut by 5 bases, the J end by 1 base, with 12 bases between. From germline, CDR1 is SEHNR and CDR2 FQNEAQ (reference sequence). CDR3 DNA: TGTGCCAGCAGCACGCCATCGGAGAGCAATCAGCCCCAGCATTTT. This sequence encodes CASSTPSESNQPQHF. The complete variable domain, with remaining parts taken from reference TRBV7-9 and TRBJ1-5, reads DTGVSQNPRHKITKRGQNVTFRCDPISEHNRLYWYRQTLGQGPEFLTYFQNEAQLEKSRLLSDRFSAERPKGSFSTLEIQRTEQGDSAMYLCASSTPSESNQPQHFGDGTRLSIL.

The rearrangement uses TRBV7-9 and TRBJ2-1; D is ambiguous. The CDR3 spans 13 residues. Germline V CDR1 and CDR2: SEHNR, FQNEAQ (reference sequence). V was cut by 2 bases and J by 5 bases, with 7 bases left in between. DNA for the CDR3: TGTGCCAGCAGCTTATCCCAGGACAATGAGCAGTTCTTC. It specifies CASSLSQDNEQFF.

This chain joins TRBV7-2 and TRBJ1-5; possibly TRBD1 for D (6 bases). CDR3 length equals 15 residues. The V gene lost 5 bases and the J gene lost 4 bases, with 15 bases spanning the gap. Germline loops: CDR1 SGHTA, CDR2 FQGNSA. CDR3 residues: CASSLGGRGNQPQHF. In nucleotides, the CDR3 is TGTGCCAGCAGCCTAGGGGGGAGGGGAAATCAGCCCCAGCATTTT.

This clone was detected once. The gene calls are TRBV27 and TRBJ1-3; no definite D call. V was cut by 3 bases and J by 1 base, with 4 bases left in between. CDR1 MNHEY and CDR2 SMNVEV come from the germline V gene (reference sequence). The CDR3 totals 13 residues. The CDR3 loop is CASSLTSGNTIYF. CDR3 nucleotide sequence: TGTGCCAGCAGTTTGACATCTGGAAACACCATATATTTT.

The chain couples TRBV19 to TRBJ1-5; D might be TRBD1 (6 bases). The CDR3 totals 16 residues. The V end was cut by 4 bases, the J end by 4 bases, with 17 bases between. CDR1 is LNHDA and CDR2 is SQIVND in the germline V gene (reference sequence). The CDR3 sequence is CASSTQGRRENQPQHF. The CDR3 region has the DNA TGTGCCAGTAGTACACAGGGCCGGCGTGAGAATCAGCCCCAGCATTTT. The variable domain in full, with the rest retrieved from reference TRBV19 and TRBJ1-5, is DGGITQSPKYLFRKEGQNVTLSCEQNLNHDAMYWYRQDPGQGLRLIYYSQIVNDFQKGDIAEGYSVSREKKESFPLTVTSAQKNPTAFYLCASSTQGRRENQPQHFGDGTRLSIL.

This clone was seen more than once but under ten times. V and J are TRBV5-4 and TRBJ1-2; D is possibly TRBD1 (5 bases). Between the trimmed V and J ends, which lost 2 bases and 0 bases, there was a span of 17 bases. Germline V gene lookup returns CDR1 SGHNT and CDR2 YYREEE (reference sequence). CDR3 size: 17 residues. Written as DNA, the CDR3 is TGTGCCAGCAGCTTCGGGGGTTCTAGGCTGACTAACTATGGCTACACCTTC. This sequence encodes CASSFGGSRLTNYGYTF.

The genes are TRBV24-1 and TRBJ2-1; possible D gene TRBD1, 6 bases. The germline V gene encodes CDR1 KGHDR and CDR2 SFDVKD. V was trimmed by 3 bases and J by 4 bases, leaving 18 bases between them. The CDR3 is 17 amino acids. The CDR3 is CATSDQMDRWVYNEQFF. CDR3 DNA sequence: TGTGCCACCAGTGATCAAATGGACAGATGGGTGTACAATGAGCAGTTCTTC.

This clone was observed a single time. The chain uses TRBV15 and TRBJ1-5; a possible D gene is TRBD1 (6 bases). The germline V gene has CDR1 LNHNV and CDR2 YYDKDF (reference sequence). The V and J ends lost 5 bases and 0 bases respectively, with 8 bases between them. This CDR3 has 14 residues. The DNA of the CDR3 is TGTGCCACCAGCGAAGGGGGTAGCAATCAGCCCCAGCATTTT. This encodes CATSEGGSNQPQHF.

The genes are TRBV5-4 and TRBJ2-3, with TRBD2 identical over 10 bases. Germline CDR1 is SGHNT and CDR2 is YYREEE (reference sequence). The CDR3 has 15 residues. With 4 bases clipped from V and 6 bases from J, the junction kept 8 bases outside the gene matches. The CDR3 is CASSPGTSDADTQYF. The CDR3 bases are TGTGCCAGCAGCCCCGGGACTAGCGATGCGGATACGCAGTATTTT.

The V and J genes are TRBV29-1 and TRBJ2-2; the D is unclear. Germline-derived CDR1 and CDR2 are SQVTM and ANQGSEA. V gave up 3 bases and J gave up 4 bases, with 9 bases separating them. The CDR3 consists of 13 residues. Here the CDR3 reads CSVDQDFTGELFF. In nucleotides, the CDR3 is TGCAGCGTTGATCAGGATTTCACCGGGGAGCTGTTTTTT.

This chain joins TRBV6-2 or TRBV6-3 and TRBJ1-3; D ambiguous. This CDR3 has 14 residues. Trimming left V 5 bases short and J 0 bases short, with 8 bases between. From germline, CDR1 is MNHEY and CDR2 SVGEGT. CDR3 residues: CASSRGSSGNTIYF. The CDR3 DNA is TGTGCCAGCAGTCGCGGGAGCTCTGGAAACACCATATATTTT.

This clone has a handful of counts. This rearrangement joins TRBV5-8 to TRBJ2-1, with a weak D call TRBD2 (7 bases). This CDR3 comprises 15 residues. The V gene's germline CDR1 is SGHTS and CDR2 YDEGEE. Trimming took 1 base from V and 4 from J, leaving 12 bases between them. The chain's CDR3 is CASSLRGAPYNEQFF. CDR3 nucleotide sequence: TGTGCCAGCAGCTTGCGGGGGGCCCCATACAATGAGCAGTTCTTC.

V usage is TRBV6-5 and J usage is TRBJ2-7; 9 nucleotides agree with TRBD1. The germline V gene has CDR1 MNHEY and CDR2 SVGAGI. V lost 7 bases, J lost 6 bases, and 13 bases stayed unmatched. The CDR3 runs to 15 residues. The CDR3 nucleotides read TGTGCCAGCATAGATTCTAGGGACAGGGTCTCCGAGCAGTACGTC. It encodes CASIDSRDRVSEQYV.

This chain joins TRBV6-5 and TRBJ2-3; 10 nucleotides agree with TRBD2. Germline CDR1 reads MNHEY; CDR2 reads SVGAGI. This CDR3 is built from 16 residues. V shed 0 bases and J 10 bases; nucleotides not matched to a gene: 10. CDR3 sequence (DNA): TGTGCCAGCAGTTACTCCCCTAGCGGGGGTTCTGGGTCGCAGTATTTT. It specifies CASSYSPSGGSGSQYF.

The chain joins TRBV5-1 to TRBJ1-5; TRBD1 matches 11 bases. CDR3 length: 14 residues. Germline V lookup: CDR1 SGHRS, CDR2 YFSETQ. Losses at the gene ends were 3 bases for V and 6 bases for J; bases not matched to a gene: 2. In DNA, the CDR3 is TGCGCCAGCAGCTCTGGACAGGGGGCTCAGCCCCAGCATTTT. It is translated as CASSSGQGAQPQHF.

The J gene is TRBJ1-1, the V gene TRBV11-2; D is unclear. The V gene lost 0 bases and the J gene lost 0 bases, with 8 bases spanning the gap. The length of the CDR3 is 15 residues. Germline-derived CDR1 and CDR2 are SGHAT and FQNNGV. The CDR3, as DNA: TGTGCCAGCAGCTTAGAGGGCAGCTTGAACACTGAAGCTTTCTTT. Residues: CASSLEGSLNTEAFF.

This sequence joins TRBV11-2 and TRBJ2-1; TRBD2 matches at 8 bases. Germline values: CDR1 SGHAT, CDR2 FQNNGV. The CDR3 totals 15 residues. Trimming cost V 4 bases and J 7 bases; bases outside gene matches: 9. The CDR3 DNA sequence: TGTGCCAGCAGCTCCATTCGGACTAGCTATAATGAGCAGTTCTTC. As protein: CASSSIRTSYNEQFF.